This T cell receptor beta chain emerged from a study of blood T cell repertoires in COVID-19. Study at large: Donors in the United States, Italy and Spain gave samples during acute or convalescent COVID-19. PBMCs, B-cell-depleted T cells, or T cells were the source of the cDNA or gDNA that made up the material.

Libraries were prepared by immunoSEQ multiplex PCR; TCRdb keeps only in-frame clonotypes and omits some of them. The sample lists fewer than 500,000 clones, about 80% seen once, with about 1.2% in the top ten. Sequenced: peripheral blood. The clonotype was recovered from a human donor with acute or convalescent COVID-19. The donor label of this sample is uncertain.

CDR3 DNA sequence: TGTGCCAGCAGTCCGCTACGGGGGGGCTACAATGAGCAGTTCTTC. This gives the protein CASSPLRGGYNEQFF. The V gene is TRBV6-5, the J gene TRBJ2-1; 8 bases fit TRBD2. V gave up 5 bases and J gave up 3 bases; unmatched junction bases: 6. The CDR3 covers 15 residues. Germline values: CDR1 MNHEY, CDR2 SVGAGI.